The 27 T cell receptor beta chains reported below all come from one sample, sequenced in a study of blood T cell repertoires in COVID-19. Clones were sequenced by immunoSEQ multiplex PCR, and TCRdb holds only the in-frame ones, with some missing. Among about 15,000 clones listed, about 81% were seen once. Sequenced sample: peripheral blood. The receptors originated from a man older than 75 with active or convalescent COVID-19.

CDR3 DNA: TGTGCCACCGATCGACAGGGATTCACTGAAGCTTTCTTT. It codes for CATDRQGFTEAFF. The chain has TRBV28 and TRBJ1-1, with 7 bases lining up with TRBD1. The ends lost 10 bases at V and 4 bases at J; junction bases unmatched: 9. Looked up from germline, CDR1 is MDHEN and CDR2 is SYDVKM. CDR3 length equals 13 residues.

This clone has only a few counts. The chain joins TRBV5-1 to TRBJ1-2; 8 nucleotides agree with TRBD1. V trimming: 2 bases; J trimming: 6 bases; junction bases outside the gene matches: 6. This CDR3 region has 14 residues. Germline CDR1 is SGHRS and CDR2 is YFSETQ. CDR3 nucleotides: TGCGCCAGCAGCTTACAGGGGGACCCCCATGGCTACACCTTC. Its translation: CASSLQGDPHGYTF.

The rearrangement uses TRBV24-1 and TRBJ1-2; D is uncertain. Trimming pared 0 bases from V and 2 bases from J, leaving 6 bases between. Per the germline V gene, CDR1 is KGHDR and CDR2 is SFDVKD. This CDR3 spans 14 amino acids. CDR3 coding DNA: TGTGCCACCAGTGATTTGGCCAGGAACTATGGCTACACCTTC. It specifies CATSDLARNYGYTF.

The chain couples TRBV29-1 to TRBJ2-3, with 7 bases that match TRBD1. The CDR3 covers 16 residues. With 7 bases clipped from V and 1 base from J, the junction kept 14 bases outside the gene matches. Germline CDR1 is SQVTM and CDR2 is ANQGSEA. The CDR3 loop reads CSAEGQWSGGTDTQYF. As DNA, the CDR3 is TGCAGCGCCGAGGGACAGTGGAGCGGTGGCACAGATACGCAGTATTTT.

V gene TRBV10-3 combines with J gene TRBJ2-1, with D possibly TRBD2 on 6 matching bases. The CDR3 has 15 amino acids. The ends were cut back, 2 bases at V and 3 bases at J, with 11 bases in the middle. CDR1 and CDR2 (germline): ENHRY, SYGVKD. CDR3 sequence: CAISEDSGGYNEQFF. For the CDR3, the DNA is TGTGCCATCAGTGAGGATAGCGGAGGCTACAATGAGCAGTTCTTC.

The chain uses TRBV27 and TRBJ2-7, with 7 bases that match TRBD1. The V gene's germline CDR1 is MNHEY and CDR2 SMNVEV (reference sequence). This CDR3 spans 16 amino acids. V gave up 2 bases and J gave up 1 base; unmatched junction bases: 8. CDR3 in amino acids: CASSLLTGTASYEQYF. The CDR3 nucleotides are TGTGCCAGCAGTTTACTCACCGGGACAGCTTCCTACGAGCAGTACTTC.

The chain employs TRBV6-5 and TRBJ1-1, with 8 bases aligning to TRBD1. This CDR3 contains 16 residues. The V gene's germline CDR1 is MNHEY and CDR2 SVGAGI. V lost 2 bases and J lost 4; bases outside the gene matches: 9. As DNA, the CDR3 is TGTGCCAGCAGTTACGACTCCAGGGGGCGCACCACTGAAGCTTTCTTT. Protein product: CASSYDSRGRTTEAFF.

CDR3 residues: CAWSWGGQKIHYEQYF. CDR3 nucleotides: TGTGCCTGGAGTTGGGGGGGACAAAAAATCCACTACGAGCAGTACTTC. This chain links TRBV30 with TRBJ2-7; possible D gene TRBD2, 7 bases. V was cut by 2 bases and J by 3 bases, with 20 bases left in between. CDR3 length equals 16 residues. In germline, CDR1 is GTSNPN, CDR2 SVGIG (reference sequence).

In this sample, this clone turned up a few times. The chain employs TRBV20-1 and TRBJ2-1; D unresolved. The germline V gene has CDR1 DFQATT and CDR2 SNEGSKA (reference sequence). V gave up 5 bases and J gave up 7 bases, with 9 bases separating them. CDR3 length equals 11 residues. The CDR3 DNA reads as TGCAGTGCTCCGTACTTAAATGAGCAGTTCTTC. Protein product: CSAPYLNEQFF.

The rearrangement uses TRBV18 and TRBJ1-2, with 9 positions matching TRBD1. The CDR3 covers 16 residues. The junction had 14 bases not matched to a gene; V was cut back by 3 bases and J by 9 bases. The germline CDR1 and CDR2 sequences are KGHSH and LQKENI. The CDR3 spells CASSPLSPGQGVSYTF. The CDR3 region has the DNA TGTGCCAGCTCACCCCTTAGTCCGGGACAGGGTGTCAGCTACACCTTC.

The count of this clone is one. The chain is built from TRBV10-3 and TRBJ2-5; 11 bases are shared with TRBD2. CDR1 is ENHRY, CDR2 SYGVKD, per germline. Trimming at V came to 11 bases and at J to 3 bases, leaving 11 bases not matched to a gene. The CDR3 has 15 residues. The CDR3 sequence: CAARGTGLAEETQYF. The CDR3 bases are TGTGCCGCAAGAGGAACGGGACTAGCGGAAGAGACCCAGTACTTC.

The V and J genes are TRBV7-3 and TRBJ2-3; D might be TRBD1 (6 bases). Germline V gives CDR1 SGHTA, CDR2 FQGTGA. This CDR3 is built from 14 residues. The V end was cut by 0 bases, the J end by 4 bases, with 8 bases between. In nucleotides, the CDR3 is TGTGCCAGCAGCTTAACGTCAGGGGCAGATACGCAGTATTTT. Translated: CASSLTSGADTQYF.

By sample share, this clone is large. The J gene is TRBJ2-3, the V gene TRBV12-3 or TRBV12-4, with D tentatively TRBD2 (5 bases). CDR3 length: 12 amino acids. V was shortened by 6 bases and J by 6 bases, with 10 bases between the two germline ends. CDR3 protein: CASRARGDTQYF. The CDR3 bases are TGTGCCAGCAGGGCTAGAGGGGATACGCAGTATTTT.

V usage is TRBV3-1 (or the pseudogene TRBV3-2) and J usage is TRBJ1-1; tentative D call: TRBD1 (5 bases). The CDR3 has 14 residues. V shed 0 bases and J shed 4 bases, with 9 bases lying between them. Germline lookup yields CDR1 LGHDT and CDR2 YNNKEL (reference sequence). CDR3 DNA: TGTGCCAGCAGCCAAGATCTCGGGGGCACTGAAGCTTTCTTT. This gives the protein CASSQDLGGTEAFF.

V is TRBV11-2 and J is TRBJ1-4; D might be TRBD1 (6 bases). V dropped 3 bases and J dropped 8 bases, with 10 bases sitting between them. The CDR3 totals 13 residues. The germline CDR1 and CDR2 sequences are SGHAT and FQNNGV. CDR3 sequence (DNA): TGTGCCAGCAGCTTGGGGGGGCGAGAAAAACTGTTTTTT. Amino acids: CASSLGGREKLFF.

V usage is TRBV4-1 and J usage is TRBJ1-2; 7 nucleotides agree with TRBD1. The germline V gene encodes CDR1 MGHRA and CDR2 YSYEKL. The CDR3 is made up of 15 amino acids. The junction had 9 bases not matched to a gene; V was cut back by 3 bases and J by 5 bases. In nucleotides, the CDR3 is TGCGCCAGCAGCCAGGGAGCGATACAGGGGTATGGCTACACCTTC. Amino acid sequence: CASSQGAIQGYGYTF.

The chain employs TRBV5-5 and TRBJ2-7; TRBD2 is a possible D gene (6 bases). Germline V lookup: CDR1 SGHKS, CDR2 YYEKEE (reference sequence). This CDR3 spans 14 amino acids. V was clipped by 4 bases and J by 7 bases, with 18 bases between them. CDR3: CASSPGTHSLEQYF. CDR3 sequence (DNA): TGTGCCAGCAGCCCCGGGACTCATTCCCTTGAGCAGTACTTC.

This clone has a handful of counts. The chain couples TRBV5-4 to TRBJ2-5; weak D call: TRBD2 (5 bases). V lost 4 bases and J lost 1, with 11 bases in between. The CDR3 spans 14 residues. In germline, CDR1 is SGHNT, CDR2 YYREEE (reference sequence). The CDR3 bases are TGTGCCAGCAGCACCGGAGGATCCCAAGAGACCCAGTACTTC. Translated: CASSTGGSQETQYF.

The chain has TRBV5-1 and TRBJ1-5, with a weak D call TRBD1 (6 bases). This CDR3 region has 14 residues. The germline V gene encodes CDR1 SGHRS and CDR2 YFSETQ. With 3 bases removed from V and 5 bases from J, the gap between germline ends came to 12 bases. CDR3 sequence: CASSSTGSDQPQHF. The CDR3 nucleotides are TGCGCCAGCAGCTCAACAGGGTCAGATCAGCCCCAGCATTTT.

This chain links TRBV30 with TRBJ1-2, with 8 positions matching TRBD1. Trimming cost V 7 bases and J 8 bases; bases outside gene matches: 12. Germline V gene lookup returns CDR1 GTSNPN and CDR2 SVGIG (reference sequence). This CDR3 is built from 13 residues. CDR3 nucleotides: TGTGCCTCACACCGGGACAGGCCGTTGGGCTACACCTTC. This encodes CASHRDRPLGYTF.

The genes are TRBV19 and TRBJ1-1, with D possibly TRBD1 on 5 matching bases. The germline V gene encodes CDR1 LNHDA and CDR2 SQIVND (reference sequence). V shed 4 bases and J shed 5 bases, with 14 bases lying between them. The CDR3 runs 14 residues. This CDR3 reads CASSRDSLGTEAFF. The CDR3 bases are TGTGCCAGTAGTAGGGACTCCTTAGGAACTGAAGCTTTCTTT.

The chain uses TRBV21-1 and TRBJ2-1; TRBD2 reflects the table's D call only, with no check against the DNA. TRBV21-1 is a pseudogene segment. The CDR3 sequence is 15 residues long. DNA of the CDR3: TGTGCCAGCATGTACGGGGGTCACTCCTACAATGAGCAGTTCTTC. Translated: CASMYGGHSYNEQFF.

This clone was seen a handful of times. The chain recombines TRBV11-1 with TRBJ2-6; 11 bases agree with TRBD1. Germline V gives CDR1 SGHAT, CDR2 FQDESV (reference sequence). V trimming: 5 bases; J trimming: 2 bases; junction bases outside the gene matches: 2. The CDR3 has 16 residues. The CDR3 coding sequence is TGTGCCAGCAGCGGGGACAGGGGGACTGGGGCCAACGTCCTGACTTTC. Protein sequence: CASSGDRGTGANVLTF.

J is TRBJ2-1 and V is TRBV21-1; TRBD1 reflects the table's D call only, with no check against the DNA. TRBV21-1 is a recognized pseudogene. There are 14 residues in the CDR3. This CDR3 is CASTQGEVYNEQFF. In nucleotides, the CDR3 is TGTGCCAGCACCCAGGGGGAAGTCTACAATGAGCAGTTCTTC.

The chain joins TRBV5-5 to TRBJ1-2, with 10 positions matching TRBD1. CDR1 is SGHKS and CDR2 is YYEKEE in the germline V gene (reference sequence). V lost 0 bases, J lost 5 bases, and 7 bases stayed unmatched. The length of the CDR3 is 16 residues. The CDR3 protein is CASSLAPTGGAYGYTF. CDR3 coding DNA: TGTGCCAGCAGCTTGGCCCCGACAGGGGGCGCTTATGGCTACACCTTC.

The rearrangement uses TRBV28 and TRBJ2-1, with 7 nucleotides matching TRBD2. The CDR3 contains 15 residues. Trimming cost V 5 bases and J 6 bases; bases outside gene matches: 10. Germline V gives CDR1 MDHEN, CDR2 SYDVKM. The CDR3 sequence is CASSPTFREGNEQFF. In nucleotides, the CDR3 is TGTGCCAGCAGTCCGACCTTCAGGGAGGGCAATGAGCAGTTCTTC.

The CDR3 coding sequence is TGTGCCTGGGAGCGGGGGAGCTCCTACGAGCAGTACTTC. Protein: CAWERGSSYEQYF. This chain connects TRBV30 to TRBJ2-7, with TRBD2 identical over 8 bases. The V segment lost 5 bases and the J segment 0 bases; nucleotides outside the gene matches: 3. Germline values: CDR1 GTSNPN, CDR2 SVGIG (reference sequence). The CDR3 has 13 residues.